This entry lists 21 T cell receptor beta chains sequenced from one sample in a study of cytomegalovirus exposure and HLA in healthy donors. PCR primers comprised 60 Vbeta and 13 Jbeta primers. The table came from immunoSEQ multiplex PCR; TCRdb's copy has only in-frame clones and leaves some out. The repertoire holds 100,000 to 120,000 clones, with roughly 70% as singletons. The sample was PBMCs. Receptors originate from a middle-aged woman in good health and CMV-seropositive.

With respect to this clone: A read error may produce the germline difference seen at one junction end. In nucleotides, the CDR3 is TGTGCCAGCAGTTACCCTGACTATGGCTACGCCTTC. Its translation: CASSYPDYGYAF. The chain has TRBV6-5 and TRBJ1-2; D is undetermined. Germline V gene sequence: CDR1 MNHEY, CDR2 SVGAGI. This CDR3 comprises 12 residues.

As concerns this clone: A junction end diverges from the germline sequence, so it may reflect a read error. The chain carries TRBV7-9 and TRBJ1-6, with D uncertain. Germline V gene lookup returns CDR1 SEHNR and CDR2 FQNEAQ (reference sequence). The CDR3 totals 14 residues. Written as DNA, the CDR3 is TGTTCCAGCACCTTGGGTCGGGGTCACTCACCCCTCCACTTT. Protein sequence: CSSTLGRGHSPLHF.

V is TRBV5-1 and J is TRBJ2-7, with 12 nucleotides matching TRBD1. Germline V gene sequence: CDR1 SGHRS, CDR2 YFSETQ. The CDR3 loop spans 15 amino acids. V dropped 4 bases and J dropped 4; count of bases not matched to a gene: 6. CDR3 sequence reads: CASSQGTGGEYEQYF. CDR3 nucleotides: TGCGCCAGCAGCCAAGGGACAGGGGGCGAATACGAGCAGTACTTC.

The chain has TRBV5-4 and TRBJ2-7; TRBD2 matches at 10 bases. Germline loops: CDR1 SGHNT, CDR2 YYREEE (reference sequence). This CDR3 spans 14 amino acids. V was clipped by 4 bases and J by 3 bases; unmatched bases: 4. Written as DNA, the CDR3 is TGTGCCAGCAGCCAGAGCGGGGGGGGCTACGAGCAGTACTTC. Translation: CASSQSGGGYEQYF.

The chain's CDR3 is CASSPFRYEQYF. The CDR3 region has the DNA TGTGCCAGCAGCCCCTTCCGTTACGAGCAGTACTTC. J is TRBJ2-7 and V is TRBV27; no clear D gene. The CDR3 extends over 12 amino acids. Looked up from germline, CDR1 is MNHEY and CDR2 is SMNVEV (reference sequence). Trimming removed 6 bases at V and 4 bases at J, with 10 bases between.

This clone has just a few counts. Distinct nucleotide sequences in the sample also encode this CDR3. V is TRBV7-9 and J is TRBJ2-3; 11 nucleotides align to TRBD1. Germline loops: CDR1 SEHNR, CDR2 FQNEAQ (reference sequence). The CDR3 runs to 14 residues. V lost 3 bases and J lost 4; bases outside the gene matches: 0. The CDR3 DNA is TGTGCCAGCAGCTTGGGACAGGGGGCAGATACGCAGTATTTT. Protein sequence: CASSLGQGADTQYF. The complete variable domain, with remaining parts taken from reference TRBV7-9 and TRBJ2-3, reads DTGVSQNPRHKITKRGQNVTFRCDPISEHNRLYWYRQTLGQGPEFLTYFQNEAQLEKSRLLSDRFSAERPKGSFSTLEIQRTEQGDSAMYLCASSLGQGADTQYFGPGTRLTVL.

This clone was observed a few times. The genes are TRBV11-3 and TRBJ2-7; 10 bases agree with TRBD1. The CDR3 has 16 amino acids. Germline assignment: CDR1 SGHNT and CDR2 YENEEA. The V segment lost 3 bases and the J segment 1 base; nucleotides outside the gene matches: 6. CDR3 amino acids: CASSLIPGQGSYEQYF. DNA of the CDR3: TGTGCCAGCAGCTTGATTCCGGGACAGGGGTCCTACGAGCAGTACTTC.

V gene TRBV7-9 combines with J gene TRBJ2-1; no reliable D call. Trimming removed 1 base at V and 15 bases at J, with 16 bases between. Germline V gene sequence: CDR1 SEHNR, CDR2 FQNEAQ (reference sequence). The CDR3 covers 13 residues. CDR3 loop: CASSLVLSVPLFF. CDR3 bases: TGTGCCAGCAGCTTAGTTTTGTCGGTCCCCCTGTTCTTC.

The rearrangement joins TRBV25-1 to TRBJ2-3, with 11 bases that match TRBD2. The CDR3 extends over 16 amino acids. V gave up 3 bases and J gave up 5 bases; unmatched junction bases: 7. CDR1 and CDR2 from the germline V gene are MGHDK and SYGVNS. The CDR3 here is CASSDSGRAGVDTQYF. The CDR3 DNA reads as TGTGCCAGCAGTGATAGCGGGAGGGCCGGGGTAGATACGCAGTATTTT.

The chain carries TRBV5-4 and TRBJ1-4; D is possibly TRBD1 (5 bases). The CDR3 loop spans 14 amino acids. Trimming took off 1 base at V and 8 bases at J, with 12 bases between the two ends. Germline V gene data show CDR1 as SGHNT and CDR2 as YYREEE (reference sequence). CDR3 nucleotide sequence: TGTGCCAGCAGCTTGCGCCAGGGAGGGGAAAAACTGTTTTTT. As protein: CASSLRQGGEKLFF.

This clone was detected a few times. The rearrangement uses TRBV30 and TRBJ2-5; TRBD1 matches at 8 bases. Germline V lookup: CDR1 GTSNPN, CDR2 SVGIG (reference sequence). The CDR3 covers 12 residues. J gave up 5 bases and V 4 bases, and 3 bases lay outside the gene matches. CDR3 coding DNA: TGTGCCTGGATCAGGGGGCAGGAGACCCAGTACTTC. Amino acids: CAWIRGQETQYF.

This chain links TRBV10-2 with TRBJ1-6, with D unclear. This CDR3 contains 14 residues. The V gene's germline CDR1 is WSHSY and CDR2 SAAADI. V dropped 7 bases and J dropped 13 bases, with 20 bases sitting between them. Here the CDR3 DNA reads TGCGCCAGCACTGTGGACTCCCAGATGGGTCCCCTCCACTTT. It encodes CASTVDSQMGPLHF.

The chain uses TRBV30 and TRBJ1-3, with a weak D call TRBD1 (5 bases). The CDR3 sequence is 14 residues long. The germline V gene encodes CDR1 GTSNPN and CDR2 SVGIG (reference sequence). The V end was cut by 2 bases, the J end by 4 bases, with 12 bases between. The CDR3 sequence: CAWSMGLGGNTIYF. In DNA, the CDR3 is TGTGCCTGGAGTATGGGACTTGGGGGAAACACCATATATTTT.

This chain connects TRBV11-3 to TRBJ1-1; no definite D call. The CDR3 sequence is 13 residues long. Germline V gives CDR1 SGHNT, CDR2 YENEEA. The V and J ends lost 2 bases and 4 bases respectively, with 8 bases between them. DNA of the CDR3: TGTGCCAGCAGCTTAACAGTAATCACTGAAGCTTTCTTT. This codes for CASSLTVITEAFF.

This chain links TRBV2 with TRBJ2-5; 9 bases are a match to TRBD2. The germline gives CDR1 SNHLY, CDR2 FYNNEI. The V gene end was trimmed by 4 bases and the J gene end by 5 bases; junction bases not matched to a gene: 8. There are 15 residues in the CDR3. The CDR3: CASSGMAGGGETQYF. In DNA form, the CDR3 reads TGTGCCAGCAGTGGAATGGCGGGAGGGGGGGAGACCCAGTACTTC.

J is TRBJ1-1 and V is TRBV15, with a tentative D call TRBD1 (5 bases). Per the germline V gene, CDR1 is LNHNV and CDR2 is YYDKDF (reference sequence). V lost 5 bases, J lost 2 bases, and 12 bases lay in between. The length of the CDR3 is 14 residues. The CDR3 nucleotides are TGTGCCACCAGCGGTGGGGGGACCAACACTGAAGCTTTCTTT. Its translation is CATSGGGTNTEAFF.

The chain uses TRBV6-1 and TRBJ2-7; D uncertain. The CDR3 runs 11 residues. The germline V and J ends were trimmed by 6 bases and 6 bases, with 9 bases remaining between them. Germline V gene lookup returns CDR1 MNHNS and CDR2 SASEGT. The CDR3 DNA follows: TGTGCCAGCAGCGACTTCTTCGAGCAGTACTTC. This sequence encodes CASSDFFEQYF.

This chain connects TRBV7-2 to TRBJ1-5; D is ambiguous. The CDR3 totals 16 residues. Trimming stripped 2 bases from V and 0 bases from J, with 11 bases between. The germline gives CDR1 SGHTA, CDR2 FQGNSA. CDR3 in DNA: TGTGCCAGCAGCTTACCACTTACCTTTAGCAATCAGCCCCAGCATTTT. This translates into CASSLPLTFSNQPQHF.

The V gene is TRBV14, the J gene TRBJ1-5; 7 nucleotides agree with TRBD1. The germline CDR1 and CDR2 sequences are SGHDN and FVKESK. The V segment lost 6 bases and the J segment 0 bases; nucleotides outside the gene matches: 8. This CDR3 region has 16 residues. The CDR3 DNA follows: TGTGCCAGCAGGCTTACCGGGACAGATAGCAATCAGCCCCAGCATTTT. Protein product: CASRLTGTDSNQPQHF.

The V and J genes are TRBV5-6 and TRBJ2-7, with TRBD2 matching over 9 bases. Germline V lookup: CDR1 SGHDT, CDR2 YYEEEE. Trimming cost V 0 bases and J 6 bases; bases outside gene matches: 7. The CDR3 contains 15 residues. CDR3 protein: CASSLAHSGSPEQYF. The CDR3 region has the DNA TGTGCCAGCAGCTTGGCGCATAGCGGGAGTCCCGAGCAGTACTTC.

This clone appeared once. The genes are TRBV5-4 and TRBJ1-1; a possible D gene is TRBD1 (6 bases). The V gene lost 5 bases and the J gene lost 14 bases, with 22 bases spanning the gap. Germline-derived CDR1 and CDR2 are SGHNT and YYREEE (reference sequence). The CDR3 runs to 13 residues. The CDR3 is CASRHAGGSDSFF. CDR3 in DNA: TGTGCCAGCAGGCACGCCGGTGGTTCGGACAGCTTCTTT.